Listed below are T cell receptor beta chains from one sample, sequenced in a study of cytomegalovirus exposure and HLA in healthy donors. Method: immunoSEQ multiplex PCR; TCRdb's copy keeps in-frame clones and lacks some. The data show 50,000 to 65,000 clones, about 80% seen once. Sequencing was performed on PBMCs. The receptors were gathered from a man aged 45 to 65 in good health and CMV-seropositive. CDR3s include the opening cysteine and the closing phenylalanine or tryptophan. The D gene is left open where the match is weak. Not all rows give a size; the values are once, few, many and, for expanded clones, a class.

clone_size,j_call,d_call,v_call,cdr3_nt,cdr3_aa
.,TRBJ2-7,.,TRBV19,TGTGCCAGTAGATCAACTCGTCGGGAGATCGACGAGCAGTACTTC,CASRSTRREIDEQYF
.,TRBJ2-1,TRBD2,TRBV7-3,TGTGCCAGCAGCTTATCTAGACTAGCGGGGGTGCCCAGGAACTACAATGAGCAGTTCTTC,CASSLSRLAGVPRNYNEQFF
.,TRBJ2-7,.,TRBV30,TGTGCCTGGAGTGGGACTTCCTACGAGCAGTACTTC,CAWSGTSYEQYF
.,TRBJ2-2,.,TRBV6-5,TGTGCCAGCAACCCTAGCGTCACTTACACCGGGGAGCTGTTTTTT,CASNPSVTYTGELFF
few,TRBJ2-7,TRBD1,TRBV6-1,TGTGCCAGCAGAATTGACAGGGGGTCGCCTTACGAGCAGTACTTC,CASRIDRGSPYEQYF
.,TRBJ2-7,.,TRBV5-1,TGCGCCAGCAGCTTGGGACACCGCTCCTACGAGCAGTACTTC,CASSLGHRSYEQYF
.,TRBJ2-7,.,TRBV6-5,TGTGCCAGCAGGGGCCCGTACGAGCAGTACTTC,CASRGPYEQYF
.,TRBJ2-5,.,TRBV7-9,TGTGCCAGCAGCTATCTACAGGGAGGGGCAAGCACCCAGTACTTC,CASSYLQGGASTQYF
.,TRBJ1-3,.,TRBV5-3,TGTGCCAGAAGCTTTGAGAAGCTCTTCTCTGGAAACACCATATATTTT,CARSFEKLFSGNTIYF
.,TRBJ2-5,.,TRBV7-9,TGTGCCAGCAGCGCCGCTAGTTGGCGGGAGACCCAGTACTTC,CASSAASWRETQYF
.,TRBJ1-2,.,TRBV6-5,TGTGCCAGCAGTTACGGAAGTTCTGGAGTGTCCTATGGCTACACCTTC,CASSYGSSGVSYGYTF
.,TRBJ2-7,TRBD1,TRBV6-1,TGTGCCAGCACCCTACAGGGGCCCCCCTACGAGCAGTACTTC,CASTLQGPPYEQYF
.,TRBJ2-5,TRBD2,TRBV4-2,TGTGCCAGCAGCTTTCGACTAGCGGGCCAAGAGACCCAGTACTTC,CASSFRLAGQETQYF
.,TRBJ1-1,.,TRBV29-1,TGCAGCGTTATCAGGGTTATGAACACTGAAGCTTTCTTT,CSVIRVMNTEAFF
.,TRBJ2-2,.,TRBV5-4,TGTGCCAGCAGCACACAGGGCCGGACCACCGGGGAGCTGTTTTTT,CASSTQGRTTGELFF
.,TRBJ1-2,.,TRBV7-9,TGTGCCAGCAGCTTGGGGGACGGAGGGGGCTACACCTTC,CASSLGDGGGYTF
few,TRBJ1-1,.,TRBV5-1,TGCGCCAGCAGCCTAAACGCGGGCTTGAACACTGAAGCTTTCTTT,CASSLNAGLNTEAFF
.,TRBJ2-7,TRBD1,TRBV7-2,TGTGCCAGCAGCCACAGGACAGGGCACTACGAGCAGTACTTC,CASSHRTGHYEQYF
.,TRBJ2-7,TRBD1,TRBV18,TGTGCCAGCTCACCGCTGCCGCGTGGGACAGCGGTCCACGAGCAGTACTTC,CASSPLPRGTAVHEQYF
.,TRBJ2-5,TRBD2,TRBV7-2,TGTGCCAGCAGCTCGACTAGCGGGGGGGGTAGGGAGACCCAGTACTTC,CASSSTSGGGRETQYF
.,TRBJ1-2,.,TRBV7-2,TGTGCCAGCAGCCCCCTAGACACAGGGTGGGTGACCTCCTATGGCTACACCTTC,CASSPLDTGWVTSYGYTF
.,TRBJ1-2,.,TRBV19,TGTGCCAGTAGTCTACAACAGCTTAACTATGGCTACACCTTC,CASSLQQLNYGYTF
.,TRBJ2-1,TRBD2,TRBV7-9,TGTGCCAGCTCCGGGACTAGCGGGCCCTCCTACAATGAGCAGTTCTTC,CASSGTSGPSYNEQFF
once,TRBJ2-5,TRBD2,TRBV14,TGTGCCAGCAGCCACTTTCGAACTAGCGGGGTGCAAGAGACCCAGTACTTC,CASSHFRTSGVQETQYF
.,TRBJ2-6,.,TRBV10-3,TGTGTCATCAGTGGCCAGACTAGTAACTCTGGGGCCAACGTCCTGACTTTC,CVISGQTSNSGANVLTF
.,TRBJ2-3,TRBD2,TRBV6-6,TGTGCCAGCAGCCCTGGCGGGGGGGGAACAGATACGCAGTATTTT,CASSPGGGGTDTQYF
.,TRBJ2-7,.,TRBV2,TGTGCCAGCAGTGGCAGGGGTCCTTACGAGCAGTACTTC,CASSGRGPYEQYF
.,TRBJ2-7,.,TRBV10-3,TGTGCCATCAGTGAGTCGGAAGGGGTCTACGAGCAGTACTTC,CAISESEGVYEQYF
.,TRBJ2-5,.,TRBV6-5,TGTGCCAGCAGTTACGATCGTGGCAGGGTGGAGACCCAGTACTTC,CASSYDRGRVETQYF
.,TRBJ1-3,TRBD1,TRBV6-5,TGTGCCAGCAGCAGTGACAGGGGGCCCGGAAACACCATATATTTT,CASSSDRGPGNTIYF
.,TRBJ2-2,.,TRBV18,TGTGCCAGCTCACCACCGAGTAGGGGGAACACCGGGGAGCTGTTTTTT,CASSPPSRGNTGELFF
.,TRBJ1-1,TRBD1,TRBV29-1,TGCAGCGTTCCCCTAGGACAGGGTGAAGGGGCGGGCACTGAAGCTTTCTTT,CSVPLGQGEGAGTEAFF
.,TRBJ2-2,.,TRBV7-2,TGTGCCAGCAGCTTCTACCGTTCGAACACCGGGGAGCTGTTTTTT,CASSFYRSNTGELFF
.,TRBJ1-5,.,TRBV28,TGTGCCAGCAGTTTAGTGACAGACCACCAGCCCCAGCATTTT,CASSLVTDHQPQHF
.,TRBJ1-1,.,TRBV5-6,TGTGCCAGCAGCTTGATAAACACTGAAGCTTTCTTT,CASSLINTEAFF
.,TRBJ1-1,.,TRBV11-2,TGTGCCAGCAGCTTGGCACCCCAGGACACTGAAGCTTTCTTT,CASSLAPQDTEAFF
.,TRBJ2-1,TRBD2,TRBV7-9,TGTGCCAGCAGCGGGGGGGGGAATGAGCAGTTCTTC,CASSGGGNEQFF
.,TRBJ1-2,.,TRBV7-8,TGTGCCAGCAGCTTAGAACCCTTTGGCGGTGGTGGCTACACCTTC,CASSLEPFGGGGYTF
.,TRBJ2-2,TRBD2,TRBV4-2,TGTGCCAGCAGCCAAGGTGTAGCGGGCATCACCGGGGAGCTGTTTTTT,CASSQGVAGITGELFF
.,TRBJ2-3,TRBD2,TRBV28,TGTGCCAGCAGTCTAGCGGGAAAGGCAGATACGCAGTATTTT,CASSLAGKADTQYF
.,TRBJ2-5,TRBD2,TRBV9,TGTGCCAGCAGCATTGGACTAGCGGGGCACCAAGAGACCCAGTACTTC,CASSIGLAGHQETQYF
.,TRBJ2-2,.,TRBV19,TGTGCCAGTAGTAACAGGGAATTGACCGGGGAGCTGTTTTTT,CASSNRELTGELFF
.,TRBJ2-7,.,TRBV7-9,TGTTCCAGCAGTCGCGGCAATTACGAGCAGTACTTC,CSSSRGNYEQYF
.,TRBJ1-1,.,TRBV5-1,TGCGCCAGCAGCTTGCCGGGGGGCTCTGGGACTGAAGCTTTCTTT,CASSLPGGSGTEAFF
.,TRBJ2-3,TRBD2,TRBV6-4,TGTGCCAGCAGTGCGGTGACTAGCGGCACAGATACGCAGTATTTT,CASSAVTSGTDTQYF